The 26 T cell receptor beta chains in this list originate from one sample, sequenced in a study of early T cells in non-severe SARS-CoV-2 infection. TCRdb reprocessed the 5' RACE reads via MiXCR and lists one record per CDR3 protein. The sample has about 60,000 distinct CDR3 sequences, under 15% seen once. Sequenced material: whole blood. The receptors come from an adult who was a healthcare worker with PCR-confirmed SARS-CoV-2 infection or an uninfected control (not recorded which).

V usage is TRBV28 and J usage is TRBJ1-5; 7 positions agree with TRBD1. CDR3 length equals 15 residues. Germline CDR1 and CDR2: MDHEN and SYDVKM. V shed 5 bases, J shed 0 bases, and the junction held 4 bases outside the gene matches. The CDR3 region is CASSDDRASNQPQHF. For the CDR3, the DNA is TGTGCCAGCAGTGACGACAGGGCTAGCAATCAGCCCCAGCATTTT.

Of note for this clonotype: Being one base from a much bigger clone, this may be a read error. V usage is TRBV6-2 or TRBV6-3 and J usage is TRBJ1-1; TRBD1 matches 8 bases. Per the germline V gene, CDR1 is MNHEY and CDR2 is SVGEGT. V shed 10 bases and J 6 bases; nucleotides not matched to a gene: 7. The CDR3 runs 12 residues. This CDR3 is CANRLTGAEAFF. CDR3 DNA sequence: TGTGCCAACAGACTGACAGGGGCTGAAGCTTTCTTT.

The sample holds many counts of this clonotype. V is TRBV5-6 and J is TRBJ1-2; 9 nucleotides agree with TRBD1. CDR3 length equals 15 residues. V was pared by 4 bases and J by 8 bases, with 12 bases of the junction left unmatched. Germline loops: CDR1 SGHDT, CDR2 YYEEEE. The CDR3 is CASSTKKGQGRGYTF. In nucleotides, the CDR3 is TGTGCCAGCAGCACCAAGAAGGGACAGGGAAGAGGCTACACCTTC.

There are many counts of this clonotype. The chain is built from TRBV20-1 and TRBJ2-3, with 8 positions matching TRBD2. The germline CDR1 and CDR2 sequences are DFQATT and SNEGSKA (reference sequence). J was trimmed by 6 bases and V by 0 bases; bases with no gene match: 11. The CDR3 runs 16 residues. The CDR3 spells CSARDRVAGRVDTQYF. The CDR3 nucleotides are TGCAGTGCTAGAGATCGGGTAGCGGGGAGGGTGGATACGCAGTATTTT.

Concerning this clonotype itself: This may stem from a read error, because a much larger clone lies one nucleotide away. J is TRBJ2-3 and V is TRBV18, with 7 bases that match TRBD1. This CDR3 is built from 14 residues. Germline CDR1 and CDR2: KGHSH and LQKENI. In DNA, the CDR3 is TGTGCCGGCTCCCCCCAAGGGGGCTCAGATACGCAGTATTTT. This codes for CAGSPQGGSDTQYF.

The V and J genes are TRBV19 and TRBJ2-1; D unclear. V was clipped by 3 bases and J by 0 bases, with 6 bases between them. Germline CDR1 LNHDA, CDR2 SQIVND (reference sequence). The CDR3 covers 14 residues. The CDR3, as DNA: TGTGCCAGTAGTATTCTGGCCTCCTACAATGAGCAGTTCTTC. Its protein product is CASSILASYNEQFF. Based on the CDR3 plus reference TRBV19 and TRBJ2-1, the full variable domain is DGGITQSPKYLFRKEGQNVTLSCEQNLNHDAMYWYRQDPGQGLRLIYYSQIVNDFQKGDIAEGYSVSREKKESFPLTVTSAQKNPTAFYLCASSILASYNEQFFGPGTRLTVL.

This clonotype was picked up one time. A read error may be the cause here, since a much bigger clone is one base away. This chain uses TRBV6-6 with TRBJ2-7; 10 positions agree with TRBD2. The CDR3 contains 18 residues. The J segment lost 6 bases and the V segment lost 2 bases, leaving 16 bases of the junction unmatched. CDR1 and CDR2 (germline): MNHNY, SVGAGI (reference sequence). CDR3 sequence: CASSYPTMGTSARCEQYF. The CDR3 DNA follows: TGTGCCAGCAGTTACCCGACCATGGGGACTAGCGCCCGCTGCGAGCAGTACTTC.

The chain uses TRBV7-7 and TRBJ2-3; weak D call: TRBD1 (6 bases). The CDR3 totals 14 residues. Germline CDR1 reads SSHAT; CDR2 reads FNYEAQ (reference sequence). V lost 5 bases, J lost 6 bases, and 15 bases lay in between. CDR3 sequence (DNA): TGTGCCAGCAGCAAAGGGGCAGGGGCGGATACGCAGTATTTT. Amino acids: CASSKGAGADTQYF. Based on the CDR3 plus reference TRBV7-7 and TRBJ2-3, the full variable domain is GAGVSQSPRYKVTKRGQDVTLRCDPISSHATLYWYQQALGQGPEFLTYFNYEAQPDKSGLPSDRFSAERPEGSISTLTIQRTEQRDSAMYRCASSKGAGADTQYFGPGTRLTVL.

The V and J genes are TRBV7-2 and TRBJ2-1; unclear D gene. V shed 5 bases and J shed 3 bases, with 17 bases lying between them. Germline lookup yields CDR1 SGHTA and CDR2 FQGNSA. The length of the CDR3 is 16 residues. CDR3 in amino acids: CASSLLPPYYYNEQFF. The CDR3 DNA follows: TGTGCCAGCAGCCTACTCCCGCCATACTACTACAATGAGCAGTTCTTC.

This clonotype was observed at least ten times. J is TRBJ2-3 and V is TRBV20-1; 10 positions match TRBD2. CDR1 is DFQATT, CDR2 SNEGSKA, per germline (reference sequence). The ends lost 8 bases at V and 2 bases at J; junction bases unmatched: 16. The CDR3 totals 17 residues. CDR3 in amino acids: CSINPTALAGLTDTQYF. CDR3 bases: TGCAGTATCAACCCGACGGCACTAGCGGGACTCACAGATACGCAGTATTTT.

This clonotype was counted at least ten times. The chain uses TRBV9 and TRBJ1-1; TRBD1 might be the D (6 bases). V lost 2 bases and J lost 0, with 8 bases in between. Germline CDR1 is SGDLS and CDR2 is YYNGEE. The length of the CDR3 is 14 residues. The CDR3 loop is CASSVGQMNTEAFF. The CDR3 DNA sequence: TGTGCCAGCAGCGTGGGACAAATGAACACTGAAGCTTTCTTT.

The chain employs TRBV4-2 and TRBJ2-3; D not certain. The germline V gene has CDR1 LGHNA and CDR2 YNFKEQ. Trimming pared 0 bases from V and 1 base from J, leaving 17 bases between. This CDR3 has 18 amino acids. The CDR3 DNA sequence: TGTGCCAGCAGCCAAGATGGGGTTGTTAGGATACGCACAGATACGCAGTATTTT. It specifies CASSQDGVVRIRTDTQYF.

The chain recombines TRBV7-9 with TRBJ2-3; no firm D call. Trimming pared 3 bases from V and 5 bases from J, leaving 6 bases between. Germline assignment: CDR1 SEHNR and CDR2 FQNEAQ (reference sequence). The CDR3 runs to 12 residues. The chain's CDR3 is CASSFILDTQYF. Written as DNA, the CDR3 is TGTGCCAGCAGCTTCATATTAGATACGCAGTATTTT.

This clonotype has ten or more counts. V gene TRBV12-3 or TRBV12-4 combines with J gene TRBJ2-3; D uncertain. Deletions cut 3 bases from V and 0 bases from J, with 10 bases between. The CDR3 runs to 15 residues. CDR3 coding DNA: TGTGCCAGCAGTTTGGACGGATCTAGCACAGATACGCAGTATTTT. It codes for CASSLDGSSTDTQYF.

This clonotype has only a few counts. The rearrangement links TRBV28 to TRBJ1-5; D ambiguous. The CDR3 has 16 amino acids. V gave up 0 bases and J gave up 5 bases, with 14 bases separating them. Germline CDR1 is MDHEN and CDR2 is SYDVKM. The CDR3: CASSLWAQADYQPQHF. The CDR3 nucleotides read TGTGCCAGCAGTTTATGGGCCCAGGCCGATTATCAGCCCCAGCATTTT.

This clonotype has only a few counts. The V gene is TRBV7-9, the J gene TRBJ2-7; 10 nucleotides agree with TRBD2. Germline V gene sequence: CDR1 SEHNR, CDR2 FQNEAQ (reference sequence). The CDR3 has 16 amino acids. Germline trimming cut 5 bases from V and 0 bases from J; bases unmatched to any gene: 7. The CDR3 nucleotides are TGTGCCAGCAGCCCGTTTAGCGGGGGGTACTCCTACGAGCAGTACTTC. It codes for CASSPFSGGYSYEQYF.

The table lists this clonotype with a few counts. V gene TRBV20-1 combines with J gene TRBJ1-2; D unresolved. V dropped 7 bases and J dropped 4 bases, with 13 bases sitting between them. Germline-derived CDR1 and CDR2 are DFQATT and SNEGSKA (reference sequence). The CDR3 consists of 12 residues. For the CDR3, the DNA is TGCAGTGGCAGTGGGGAGGGCTATGGCTACACCTTC. This encodes CSGSGEGYGYTF.

This clonotype was picked up many times. The rearrangement links TRBV28 to TRBJ1-5; D is uncertain. The CDR3 loop spans 13 amino acids. Per the germline V gene, CDR1 is MDHEN and CDR2 is SYDVKM. V lost 6 bases and J 6 bases, leaving 12 bases between the germline ends. The CDR3 is CASSQMDGQPQHF. CDR3 DNA sequence: TGTGCCAGCAGCCAAATGGATGGTCAGCCCCAGCATTTT.

CDR3 residues: CASQQIGHTEAFF. The CDR3 DNA follows: TGTGCCAGCCAACAGATCGGTCACACTGAAGCTTTCTTT. The V and J genes are TRBV7-2 and TRBJ1-1; D gene uncertain. This CDR3 spans 13 amino acids. The V gene's germline CDR1 is SGHTA and CDR2 FQGNSA. Trimming removed 8 bases at V and 3 bases at J, with 13 bases between.

The V gene is TRBV7-2, the J gene TRBJ2-1; 10 bases line up with TRBD2. This CDR3 is 12 amino acids long. Germline V gives CDR1 SGHTA, CDR2 FQGNSA. The trim removed 5 bases at V and 14 bases at J, leaving 6 bases unmatched. The CDR3 DNA follows: TGTGCCAGCAGCGCGCCGGGACTAGCGAAGTTCTTC. Its protein product is CASSAPGLAKFF.

This clonotype appeared a few times. The chain couples TRBV28 to TRBJ2-4, with 9 nucleotides matching TRBD1. The CDR3 consists of 17 residues. The ends lost 5 bases at V and 0 bases at J; junction bases unmatched: 8. Germline assignment: CDR1 MDHEN and CDR2 SYDVKM. The CDR3 region is CASSPGTGRLAKNIQYF. The CDR3 bases are TGTGCCAGCAGTCCCGGGACAGGGAGATTAGCCAAAAACATTCAGTACTTC.

The sample holds many counts of this clonotype. At one end, the junction sequence differs from germline, possibly due to a read error. This chain joins TRBV3-1 and TRBJ1-1, with D unclear. The CDR3 loop spans 13 amino acids. Per germline, CDR1 LGHDT and CDR2 YNNKEL (reference sequence). CDR3 protein: CASSPWAGTEVFF. The CDR3 nucleotides are TGTGCCAGCAGCCCGTGGGCGGGCACTGAAGTTTTCTTT.

In its sample, this clonotype was seen many times. This chain joins TRBV29-1 and TRBJ2-4; a weak D match, TRBD1 (6 bases). Trimming took off 7 bases at V and 8 bases at J, with 21 bases between the two ends. The CDR3 sequence is 14 residues long. Germline V CDR1 and CDR2: SQVTM, ANQGSEA. The CDR3 sequence: CSGSTGTEGDIQYF. The CDR3 DNA reads as TGCAGCGGTTCAACCGGGACCGAGGGGGACATTCAGTACTTC.

Only a few counts were recorded for this clonotype. This chain uses TRBV19 with TRBJ2-2; TRBD1 agrees at 9 bases. J lost 0 bases, V lost 7 bases, and 9 bases had no gene match. This CDR3 comprises 17 residues. Germline V gene lookup returns CDR1 LNHDA and CDR2 SQIVND (reference sequence). The CDR3 region has the DNA TGTGCCAGTACCTTCCACAGGGGGCCTGCGAACACCGGGGAGCTGTTTTTT. This translates into CASTFHRGPANTGELFF.

The chain combines TRBV12-3 or TRBV12-4 with TRBJ2-5, with 7 bases that match TRBD2. CDR3 length: 13 amino acids. V dropped 10 bases and J dropped 4; count of bases not matched to a gene: 9. CDR3 sequence (DNA): TGTGCCACCGGACGGGGGGAGAGAGAGACCCAGTACTTC. Translation: CATGRGERETQYF.

There are many counts of this clonotype. The V and J genes are TRBV7-2 and TRBJ2-1; TRBD1 aligns across 10 bases. The trim removed 5 bases at V and 7 bases at J, leaving 11 bases unmatched. Germline V CDR1 and CDR2: SGHTA, FQGNSA. The CDR3 length is 16 residues. CDR3 sequence (DNA): TGTGCCAGCAGCAGACAGGGGGCAATGTTTTTGAATGAGCAGTTCTTC. This translates into CASSRQGAMFLNEQFF.